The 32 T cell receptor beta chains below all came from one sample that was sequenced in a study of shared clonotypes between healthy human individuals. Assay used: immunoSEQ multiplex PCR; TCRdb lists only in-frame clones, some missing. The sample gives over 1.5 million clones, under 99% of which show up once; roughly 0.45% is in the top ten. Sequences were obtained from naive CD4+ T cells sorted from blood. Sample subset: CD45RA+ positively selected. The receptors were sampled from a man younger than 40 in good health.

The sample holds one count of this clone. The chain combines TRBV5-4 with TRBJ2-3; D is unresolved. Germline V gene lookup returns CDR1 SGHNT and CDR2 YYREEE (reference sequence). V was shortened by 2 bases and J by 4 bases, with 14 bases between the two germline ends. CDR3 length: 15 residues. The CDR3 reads CASSFEQRKADTQYF. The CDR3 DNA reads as TGTGCCAGCAGCTTCGAACAGAGGAAGGCAGATACGCAGTATTTT.

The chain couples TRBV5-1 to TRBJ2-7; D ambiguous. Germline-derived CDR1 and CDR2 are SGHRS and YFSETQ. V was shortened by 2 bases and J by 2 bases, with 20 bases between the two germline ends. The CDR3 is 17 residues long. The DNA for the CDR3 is TGCGCCAGCAGCTTCATCCGCGGTCATACCGCCCCCTACGAGCAGTACTTC. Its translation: CASSFIRGHTAPYEQYF.

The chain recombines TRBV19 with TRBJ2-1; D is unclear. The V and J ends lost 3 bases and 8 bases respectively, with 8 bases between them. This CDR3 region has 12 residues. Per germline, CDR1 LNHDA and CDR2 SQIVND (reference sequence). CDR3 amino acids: CASSIDTDEQFF. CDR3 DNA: TGTGCCAGTAGTATCGACACCGATGAGCAGTTCTTC.

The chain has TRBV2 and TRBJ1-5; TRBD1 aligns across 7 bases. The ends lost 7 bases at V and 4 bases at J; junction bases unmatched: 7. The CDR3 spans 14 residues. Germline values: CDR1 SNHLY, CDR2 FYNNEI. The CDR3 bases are TGTGCCAGCACCCAAGAGACAGGGAATCAGCCCCAGCATTTT. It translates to CASTQETGNQPQHF.

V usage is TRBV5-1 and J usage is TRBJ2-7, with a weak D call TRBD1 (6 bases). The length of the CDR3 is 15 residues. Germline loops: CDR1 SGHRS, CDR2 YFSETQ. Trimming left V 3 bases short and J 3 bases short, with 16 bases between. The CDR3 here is CASSWDTLSRYEQYF. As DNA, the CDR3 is TGCGCCAGCAGCTGGGACACCCTATCGCGCTACGAGCAGTACTTC.

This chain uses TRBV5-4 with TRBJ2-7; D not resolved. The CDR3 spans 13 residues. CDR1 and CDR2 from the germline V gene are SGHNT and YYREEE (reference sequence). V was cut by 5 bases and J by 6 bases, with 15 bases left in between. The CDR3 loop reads CASSLPHSAEQYF. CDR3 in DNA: TGTGCCAGCAGTCTGCCCCATTCCGCCGAGCAGTACTTC.

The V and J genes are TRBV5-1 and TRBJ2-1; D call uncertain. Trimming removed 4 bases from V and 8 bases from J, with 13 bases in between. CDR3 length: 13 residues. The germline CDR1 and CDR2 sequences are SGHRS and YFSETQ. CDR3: CASSTDWVDEQFF. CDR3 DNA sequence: TGCGCCAGCAGCACCGACTGGGTCGATGAGCAGTTCTTC. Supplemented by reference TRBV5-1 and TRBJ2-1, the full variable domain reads KAGVTQTPRYLIKTRGQQVTLSCSPISGHRSVSWYQQTPGQGLQFLFEYFSETQRNKGNFPGRFSGRQFSNSRSEMNVSTLELGDSALYLCASSTDWVDEQFFGPGTRLTVL.

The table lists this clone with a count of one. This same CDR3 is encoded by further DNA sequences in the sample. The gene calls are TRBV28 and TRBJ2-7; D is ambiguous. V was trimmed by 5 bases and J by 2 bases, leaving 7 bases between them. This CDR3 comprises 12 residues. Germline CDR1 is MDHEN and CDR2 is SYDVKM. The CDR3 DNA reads TGTGCCAGCAGTCTCCCCACCTACGAGCAGTACTTC. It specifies CASSLPTYEQYF.

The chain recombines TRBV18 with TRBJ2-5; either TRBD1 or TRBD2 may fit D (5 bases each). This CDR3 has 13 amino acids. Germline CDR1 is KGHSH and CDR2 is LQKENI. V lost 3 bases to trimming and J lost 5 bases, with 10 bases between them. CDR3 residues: CASSPIEGETQYF. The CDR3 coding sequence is TGTGCCAGCTCACCTATCGAGGGGGAGACCCAGTACTTC. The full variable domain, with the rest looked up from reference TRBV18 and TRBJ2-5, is NAGVMQNPRHLVRRRGQEARLRCSPMKGHSHVYWYRQLPEEGLKFMVYLQKENIIDESGMPKERFSAEFPKEGPSILRIQQVVRGDSAAYFCASSPIEGETQYFGPGTRLLVL.

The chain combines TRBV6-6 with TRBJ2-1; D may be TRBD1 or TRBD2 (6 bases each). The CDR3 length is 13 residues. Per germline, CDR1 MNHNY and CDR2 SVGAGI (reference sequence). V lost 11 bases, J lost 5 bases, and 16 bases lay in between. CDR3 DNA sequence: TGTGCCTCCCACAGGGAGGCGGACAATGAGCAGTTCTTC. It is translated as CASHREADNEQFF.

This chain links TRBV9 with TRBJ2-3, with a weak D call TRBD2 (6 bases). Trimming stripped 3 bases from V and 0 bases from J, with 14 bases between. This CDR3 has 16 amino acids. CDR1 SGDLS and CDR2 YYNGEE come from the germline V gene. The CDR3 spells CASSAGTPTSTDTQYF. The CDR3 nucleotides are TGTGCCAGCAGCGCCGGGACTCCTACTAGCACAGATACGCAGTATTTT.

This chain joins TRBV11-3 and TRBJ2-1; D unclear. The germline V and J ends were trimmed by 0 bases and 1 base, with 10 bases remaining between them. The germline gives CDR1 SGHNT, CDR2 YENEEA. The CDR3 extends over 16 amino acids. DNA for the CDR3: TGTGCCAGCAGCTTAGATTTGGCTTCTTCCTACAATGAGCAGTTCTTC. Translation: CASSLDLASSYNEQFF.

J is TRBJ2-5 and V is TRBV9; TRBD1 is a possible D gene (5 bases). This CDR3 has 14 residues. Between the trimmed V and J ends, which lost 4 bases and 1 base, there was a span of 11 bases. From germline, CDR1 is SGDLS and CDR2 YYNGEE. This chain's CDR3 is CASSSRQLQETQYF. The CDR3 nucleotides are TGTGCCAGCAGCTCGAGACAGCTCCAAGAGACCCAGTACTTC.

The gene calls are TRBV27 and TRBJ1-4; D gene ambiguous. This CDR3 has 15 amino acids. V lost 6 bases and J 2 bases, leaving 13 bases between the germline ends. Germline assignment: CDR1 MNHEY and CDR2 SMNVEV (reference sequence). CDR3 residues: CASSASTLTNEKLFF. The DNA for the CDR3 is TGTGCCAGCAGCGCCTCAACGCTTACTAATGAAAAACTGTTTTTT.

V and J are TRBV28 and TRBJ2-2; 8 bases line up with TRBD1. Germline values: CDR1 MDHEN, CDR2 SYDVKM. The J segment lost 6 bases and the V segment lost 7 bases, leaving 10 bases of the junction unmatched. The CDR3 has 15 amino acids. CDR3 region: CASNSGGLRSGELFF. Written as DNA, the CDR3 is TGTGCCAGCAACTCAGGGGGCCTTCGGTCCGGGGAGCTGTTTTTT.

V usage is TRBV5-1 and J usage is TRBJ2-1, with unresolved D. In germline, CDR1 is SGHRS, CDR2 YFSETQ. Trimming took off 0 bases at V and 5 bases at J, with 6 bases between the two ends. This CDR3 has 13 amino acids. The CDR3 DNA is TGCGCCAGCAGCTTGGCGGGCCACAATGAGCAGTTCTTC. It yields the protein CASSLAGHNEQFF.

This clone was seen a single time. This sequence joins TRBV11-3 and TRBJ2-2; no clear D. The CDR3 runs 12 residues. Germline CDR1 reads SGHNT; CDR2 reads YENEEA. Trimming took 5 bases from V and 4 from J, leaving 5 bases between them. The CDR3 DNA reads TGTGCCAGCAGCCCCGCCACCGGGGAGCTGTTTTTT. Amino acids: CASSPATGELFF.

The CDR3 nucleotides read TGTGCCAGCAGAAAGGGACGGAACTATAGCAATCAGCCCCAGCATTTT. It specifies CASRKGRNYSNQPQHF. J is TRBJ1-5 and V is TRBV28; tentative D call: TRBD1 (5 bases). This CDR3 region has 16 residues. The V end lost 6 bases, the J end lost 0 bases, and 15 bases lay between the germline ends. Looked up from germline, CDR1 is MDHEN and CDR2 is SYDVKM.

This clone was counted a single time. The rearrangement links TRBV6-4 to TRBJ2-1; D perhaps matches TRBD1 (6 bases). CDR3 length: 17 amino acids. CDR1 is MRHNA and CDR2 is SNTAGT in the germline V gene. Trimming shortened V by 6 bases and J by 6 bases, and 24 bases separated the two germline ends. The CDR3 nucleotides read TGTGCCAGCAGCCTAAAGGGCACAGGGTTAGGGGGCAATGAGCAGTTCTTC. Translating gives CASSLKGTGLGGNEQFF.

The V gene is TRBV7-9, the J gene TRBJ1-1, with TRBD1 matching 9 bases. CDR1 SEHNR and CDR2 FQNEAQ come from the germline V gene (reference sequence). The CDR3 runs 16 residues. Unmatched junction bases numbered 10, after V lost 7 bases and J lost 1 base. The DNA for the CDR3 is TGTGCCAGCATCTCCGGGACAGGGATCGGGAACACTGAAGCTTTCTTT. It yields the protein CASISGTGIGNTEAFF.

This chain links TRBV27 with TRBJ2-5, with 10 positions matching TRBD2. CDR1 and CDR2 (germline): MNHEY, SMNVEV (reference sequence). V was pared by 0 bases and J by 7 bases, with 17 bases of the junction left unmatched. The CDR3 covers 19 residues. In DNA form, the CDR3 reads TGTGCCAGCAGTTTATCAACCAGTAGAGTAGCGGGAGGCCTGGGGACCCAGTACTTC. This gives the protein CASSLSTSRVAGGLGTQYF.

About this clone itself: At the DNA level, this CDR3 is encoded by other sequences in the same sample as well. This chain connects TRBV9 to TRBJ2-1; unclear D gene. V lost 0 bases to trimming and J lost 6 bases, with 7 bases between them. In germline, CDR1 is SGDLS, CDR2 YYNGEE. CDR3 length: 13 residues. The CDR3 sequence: CASSVGVGNEQFF. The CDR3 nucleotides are TGTGCCAGCAGCGTAGGGGTGGGCAATGAGCAGTTCTTC.

Here the CDR3 DNA reads TGTGCCAGCAGCGTAGCCTCCGGGGGATTGAACACTGAAGCTTTCTTT. This encodes CASSVASGGLNTEAFF. The rearrangement uses TRBV9 and TRBJ1-1, with D maybe TRBD1 (5 bases). The V and J ends lost 0 bases and 0 bases respectively, with 12 bases between them. Germline V gene lookup returns CDR1 SGDLS and CDR2 YYNGEE. This CDR3 has 16 amino acids.

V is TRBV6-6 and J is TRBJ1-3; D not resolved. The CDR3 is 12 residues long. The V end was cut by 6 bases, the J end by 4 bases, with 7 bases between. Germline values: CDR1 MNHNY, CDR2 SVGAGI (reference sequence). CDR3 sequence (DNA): TGTGCCAGCAGCCCTACGGGAAACACCATATATTTT. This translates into CASSPTGNTIYF.

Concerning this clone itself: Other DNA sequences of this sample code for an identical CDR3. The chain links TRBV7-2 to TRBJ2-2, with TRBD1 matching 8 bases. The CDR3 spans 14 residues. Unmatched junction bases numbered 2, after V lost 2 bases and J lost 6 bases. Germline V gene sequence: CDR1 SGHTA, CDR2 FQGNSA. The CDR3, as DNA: TGTGCCAGCAGCTTAAGACAGGGGCCCGGGGAGCTGTTTTTT. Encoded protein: CASSLRQGPGELFF.

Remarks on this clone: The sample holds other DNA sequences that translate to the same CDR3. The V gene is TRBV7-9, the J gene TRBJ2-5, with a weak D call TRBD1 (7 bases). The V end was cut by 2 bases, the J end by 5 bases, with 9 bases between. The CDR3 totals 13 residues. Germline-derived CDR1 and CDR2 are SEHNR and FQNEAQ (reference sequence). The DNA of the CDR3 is TGTGCCAGCAGCTTATCAGGGGGGGAGACCCAGTACTTC. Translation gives CASSLSGGETQYF.

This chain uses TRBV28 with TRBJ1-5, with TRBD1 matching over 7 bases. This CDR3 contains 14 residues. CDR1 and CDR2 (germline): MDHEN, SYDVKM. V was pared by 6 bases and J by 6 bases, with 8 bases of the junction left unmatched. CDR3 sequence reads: CASSPTGRTQPQHF. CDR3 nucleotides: TGTGCCAGCAGCCCGACAGGGCGCACTCAGCCCCAGCATTTT. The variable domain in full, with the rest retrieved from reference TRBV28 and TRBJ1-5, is DVKVTQSSRYLVKRTGEKVFLECVQDMDHENMFWYRQDPGLGLRLIYFSYDVKMKEKGDIPEGYSVSREKKERFSLILESASTNQTSMYLCASSPTGRTQPQHFGDGTRLSIL.

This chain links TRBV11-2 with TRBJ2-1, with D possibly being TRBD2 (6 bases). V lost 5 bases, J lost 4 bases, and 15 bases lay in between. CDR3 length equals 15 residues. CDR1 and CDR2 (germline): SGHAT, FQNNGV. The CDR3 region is CASSPGRGKYNEQFF. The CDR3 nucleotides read TGTGCCAGCAGCCCCGGCCGCGGGAAGTACAATGAGCAGTTCTTC.

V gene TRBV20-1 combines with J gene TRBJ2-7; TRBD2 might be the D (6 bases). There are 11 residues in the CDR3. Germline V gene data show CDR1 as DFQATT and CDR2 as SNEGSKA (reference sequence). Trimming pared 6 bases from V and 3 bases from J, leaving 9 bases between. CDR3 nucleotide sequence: TGCAGTGCCGGGAGTATCTACGAGCAGTACTTC. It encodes CSAGSIYEQYF.

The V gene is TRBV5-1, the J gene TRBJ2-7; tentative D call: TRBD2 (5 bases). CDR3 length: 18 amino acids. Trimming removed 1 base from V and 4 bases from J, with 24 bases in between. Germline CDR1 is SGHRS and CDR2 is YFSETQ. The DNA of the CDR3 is TGCGCCAGCAGCTTGCTCTCCGCTAGCTTACGTCGAGATTACGAGCAGTACTTC. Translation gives CASSLLSASLRRDYEQYF.

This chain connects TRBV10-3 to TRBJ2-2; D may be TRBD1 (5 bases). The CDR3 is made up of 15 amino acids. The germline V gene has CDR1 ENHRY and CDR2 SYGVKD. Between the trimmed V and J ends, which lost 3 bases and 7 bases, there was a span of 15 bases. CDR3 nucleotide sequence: TGTGCCATCAGTGAAGGGGCGGAAAGGATCGGGGAGCTGTTTTTT. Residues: CAISEGAERIGELFF.

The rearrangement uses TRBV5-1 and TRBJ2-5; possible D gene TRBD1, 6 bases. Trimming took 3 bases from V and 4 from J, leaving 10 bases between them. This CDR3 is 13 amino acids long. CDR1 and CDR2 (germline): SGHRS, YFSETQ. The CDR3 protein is CASSSGVGETQYF. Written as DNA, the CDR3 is TGCGCCAGCAGCTCAGGGGTTGGAGAGACCCAGTACTTC.